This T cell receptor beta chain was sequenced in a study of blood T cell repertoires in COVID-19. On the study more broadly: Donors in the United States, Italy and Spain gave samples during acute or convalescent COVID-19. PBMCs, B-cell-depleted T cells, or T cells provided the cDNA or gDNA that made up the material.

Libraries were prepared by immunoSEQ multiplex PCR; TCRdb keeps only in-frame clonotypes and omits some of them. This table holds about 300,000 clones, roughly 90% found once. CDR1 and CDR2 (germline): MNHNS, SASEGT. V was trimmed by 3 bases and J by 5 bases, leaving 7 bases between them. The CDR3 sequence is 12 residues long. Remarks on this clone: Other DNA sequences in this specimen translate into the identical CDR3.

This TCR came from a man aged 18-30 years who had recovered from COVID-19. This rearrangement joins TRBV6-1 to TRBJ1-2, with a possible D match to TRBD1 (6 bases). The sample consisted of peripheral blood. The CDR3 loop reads CASSDRGYGYTF. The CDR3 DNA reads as TGTGCCAGCAGTGACAGGGGATATGGCTACACCTTC.